This T cell receptor (beta chain) appears in the sequencing data of a study of a mutant IDH1 vaccine in newly diagnosed glioma. Study at large: A 62.5% male, about 38% female split and a mean age of about 40 years characterized treated patients.

A note on this clone: Its antigen is as yet unknown.

Losses at the gene ends were 1 base for V and 5 bases for J; bases not matched to a gene: 7. The CDR3 spans 15 residues. Looked up from germline, CDR1 is LGHNA and CDR2 is YNFKEQ. Documented time point: week 35, safety follow-up. With topical imiquimod, each dose of the vaccine consisted of 300 ug of mutant IDH1 20-mer peptide. Libraries were prepared by immunoSEQ multiplex PCR; TCRdb keeps only in-frame clonotypes and omits some of them. This table holds 41,000 or so clones, around 89% found once. The TCR comes from a man aged 35 to 55 with glioma. Specimen: PBMCs, collected from a glioma patient whose treatment included an IDH1 peptide vaccine. The chain recombines TRBV4-2 with TRBJ2-5; 7 bases are shared with TRBD1. CDR3 in DNA: TGTGCCAGCAGCCAAGGTAACAGGGGCTGGGAGACCCAGTACTTC. Protein: CASSQGNRGWETQYF.